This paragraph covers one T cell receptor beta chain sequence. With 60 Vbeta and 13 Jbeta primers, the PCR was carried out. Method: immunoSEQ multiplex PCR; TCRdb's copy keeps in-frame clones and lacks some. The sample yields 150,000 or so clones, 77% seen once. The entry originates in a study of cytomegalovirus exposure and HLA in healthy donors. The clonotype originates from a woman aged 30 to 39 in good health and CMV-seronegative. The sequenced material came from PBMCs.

The CDR3 loop reads CASSFTGTYGYTF. Here the CDR3 DNA reads TGTGCCAGTAGTTTTACAGGGACCTATGGCTACACCTTC. The chain combines TRBV19 with TRBJ1-2, with a weak D call TRBD1 (6 bases). Per the germline V gene, CDR1 is LNHDA and CDR2 is SQIVND (reference sequence). The CDR3 totals 13 residues. Trimming took off 5 bases at V and 4 bases at J, with 11 bases between the two ends. Based on the CDR3 plus reference TRBV19 and TRBJ1-2, the full variable domain is DGGITQSPKYLFRKEGQNVTLSCEQNLNHDAMYWYRQDPGQGLRLIYYSQIVNDFQKGDIAEGYSVSREKKESFPLTVTSAQKNPTAFYLCASSFTGTYGYTFGSGTRLTVV.